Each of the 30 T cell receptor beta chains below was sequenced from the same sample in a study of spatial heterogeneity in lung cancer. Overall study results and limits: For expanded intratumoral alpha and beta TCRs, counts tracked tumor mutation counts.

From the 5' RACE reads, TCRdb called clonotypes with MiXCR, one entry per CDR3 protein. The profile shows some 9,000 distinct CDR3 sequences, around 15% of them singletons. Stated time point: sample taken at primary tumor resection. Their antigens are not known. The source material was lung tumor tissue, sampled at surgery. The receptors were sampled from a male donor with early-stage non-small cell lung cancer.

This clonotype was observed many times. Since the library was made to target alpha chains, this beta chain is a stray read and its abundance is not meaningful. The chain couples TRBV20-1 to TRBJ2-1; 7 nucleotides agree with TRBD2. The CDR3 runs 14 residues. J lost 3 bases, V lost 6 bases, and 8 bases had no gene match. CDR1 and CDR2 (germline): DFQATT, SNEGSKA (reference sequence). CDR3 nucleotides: TGCAGTGCCAGACTAGCTGGGGGCTACAATGAGCAGTTCTTC. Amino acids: CSARLAGGYNEQFF.

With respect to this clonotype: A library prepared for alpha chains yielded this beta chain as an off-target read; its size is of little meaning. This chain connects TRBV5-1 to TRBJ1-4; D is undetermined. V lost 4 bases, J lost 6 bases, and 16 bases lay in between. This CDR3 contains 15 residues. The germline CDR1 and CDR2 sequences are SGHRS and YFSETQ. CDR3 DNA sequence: TGCGCCAGCAGCCGAGGGTGGGGAGGAGATGAAAAACTGTTTTTT. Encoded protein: CASSRGWGGDEKLFF.

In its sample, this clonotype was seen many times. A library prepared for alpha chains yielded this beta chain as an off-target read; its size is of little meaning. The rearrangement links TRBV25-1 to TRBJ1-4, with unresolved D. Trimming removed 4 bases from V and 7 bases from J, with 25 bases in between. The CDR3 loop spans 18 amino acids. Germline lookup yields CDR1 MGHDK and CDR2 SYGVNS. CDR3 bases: TGTGCCAGCAGTGGGTACCTTATAAGCGGATTTCCTAGTGAAAAACTGTTTTTT. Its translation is CASSGYLISGFPSEKLFF.

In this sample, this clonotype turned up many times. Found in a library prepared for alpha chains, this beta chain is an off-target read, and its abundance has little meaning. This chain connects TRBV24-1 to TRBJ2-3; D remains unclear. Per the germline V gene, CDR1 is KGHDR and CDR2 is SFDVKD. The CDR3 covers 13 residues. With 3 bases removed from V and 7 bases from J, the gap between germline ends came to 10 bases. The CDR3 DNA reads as TGTGCCACCAGTGATCCACCGGAATATACGCAGTATTTT. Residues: CATSDPPEYTQYF.

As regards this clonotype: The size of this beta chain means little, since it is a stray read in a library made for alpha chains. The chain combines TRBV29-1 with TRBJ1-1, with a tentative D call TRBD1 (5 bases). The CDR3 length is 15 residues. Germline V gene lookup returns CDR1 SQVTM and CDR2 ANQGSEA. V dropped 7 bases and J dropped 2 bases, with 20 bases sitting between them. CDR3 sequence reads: CSAPGGGGLNTEAFF. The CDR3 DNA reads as TGCAGCGCTCCTGGGGGAGGCGGCCTTAACACTGAAGCTTTCTTT.

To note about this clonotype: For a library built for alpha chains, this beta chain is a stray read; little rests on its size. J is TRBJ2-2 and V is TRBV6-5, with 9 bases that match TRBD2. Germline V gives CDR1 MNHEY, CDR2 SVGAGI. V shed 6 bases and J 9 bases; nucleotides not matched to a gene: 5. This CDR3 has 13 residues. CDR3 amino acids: CASRDSGSRELFF. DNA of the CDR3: TGTGCCAGCAGAGATAGCGGGAGTCGGGAGCTGTTTTTT.

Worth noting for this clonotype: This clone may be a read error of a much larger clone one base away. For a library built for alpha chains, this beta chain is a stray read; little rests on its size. Written as DNA, the CDR3 is TGTGCCTGGAGTGTAAGGGGACTAGCGGTCCAAGAGACCCGGTACTTC. Amino acid sequence: CAWSVRGLAVQETRYF. The gene calls are TRBV30 and TRBJ2-5; 11 bases map to TRBD2. The CDR3 is 16 residues long. Germline V gene data show CDR1 as GTSNPN and CDR2 as SVGIG (reference sequence).

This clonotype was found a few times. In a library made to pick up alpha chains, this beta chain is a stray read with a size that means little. The CDR3 is CASSEGRQGSNYGYTF. The CDR3 region has the DNA TGTGCCAGCAGTGAAGGGCGGCAGGGATCTAACTATGGCTACACCTTC. This chain links TRBV2 with TRBJ1-2; D may be TRBD1 (5 bases). This CDR3 contains 16 residues. V lost 1 base and J 0 bases, leaving 12 bases between the germline ends. Germline loops: CDR1 SNHLY, CDR2 FYNNEI.

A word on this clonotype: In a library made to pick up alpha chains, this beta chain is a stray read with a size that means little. In DNA form, the CDR3 reads TGTGCCAGCCGGGACAGAGACACAGATACGCAGTATTTT. Amino acids: CASRDRDTDTQYF. The genes are TRBV12-3 or TRBV12-4 and TRBJ2-3; 7 bases are a match to TRBD1. CDR3 length: 13 residues. Trimming removed 8 bases from V and 2 bases from J; junction bases left unmatched: 4.

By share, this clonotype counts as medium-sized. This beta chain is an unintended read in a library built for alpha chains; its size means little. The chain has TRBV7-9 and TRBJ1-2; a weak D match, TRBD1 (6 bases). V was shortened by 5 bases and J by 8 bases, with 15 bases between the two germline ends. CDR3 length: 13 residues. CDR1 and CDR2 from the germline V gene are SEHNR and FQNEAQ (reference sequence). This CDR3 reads CASSLGQQVGYTF. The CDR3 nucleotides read TGTGCCAGCAGCCTAGGACAGCAGGTCGGCTACACCTTC.

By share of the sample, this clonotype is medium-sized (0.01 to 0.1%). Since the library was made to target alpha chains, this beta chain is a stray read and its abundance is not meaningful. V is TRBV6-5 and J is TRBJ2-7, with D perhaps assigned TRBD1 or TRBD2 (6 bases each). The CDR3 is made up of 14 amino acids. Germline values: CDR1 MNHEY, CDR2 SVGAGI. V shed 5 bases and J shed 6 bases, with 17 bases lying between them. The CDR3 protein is CASSPSGGGREQYF. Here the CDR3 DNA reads TGTGCCAGCAGTCCCTCCGGGGGCGGACGCGAGCAGTACTTC.

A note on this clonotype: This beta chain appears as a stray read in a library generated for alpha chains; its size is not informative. The CDR3 is CASRSLADDIYEQYF. The CDR3, as DNA: TGTGCAAGTCGTTCACTAGCGGACGACATCTACGAGCAGTACTTC. The V gene is TRBV12-2, the J gene TRBJ2-7; the table gives TRBD2 as D, unverified against the DNA. TRBV12-2 corresponds to a pseudogene. This CDR3 has 15 residues.

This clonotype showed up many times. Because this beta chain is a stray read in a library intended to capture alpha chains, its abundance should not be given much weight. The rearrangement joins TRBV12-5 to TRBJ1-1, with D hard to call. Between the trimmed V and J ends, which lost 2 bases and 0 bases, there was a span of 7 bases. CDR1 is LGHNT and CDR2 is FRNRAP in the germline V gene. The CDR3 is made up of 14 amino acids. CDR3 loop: CASGLTRMNTEAFF. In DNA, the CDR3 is TGTGCTAGTGGTTTGACACGGATGAACACTGAAGCTTTCTTT.

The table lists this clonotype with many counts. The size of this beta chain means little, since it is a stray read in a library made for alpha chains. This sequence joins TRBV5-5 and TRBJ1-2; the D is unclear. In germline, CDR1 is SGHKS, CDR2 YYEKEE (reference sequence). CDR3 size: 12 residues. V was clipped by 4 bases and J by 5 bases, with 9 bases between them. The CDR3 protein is CASSADKYGYTF. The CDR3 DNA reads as TGTGCCAGCAGCGCCGACAAGTATGGCTACACCTTC.

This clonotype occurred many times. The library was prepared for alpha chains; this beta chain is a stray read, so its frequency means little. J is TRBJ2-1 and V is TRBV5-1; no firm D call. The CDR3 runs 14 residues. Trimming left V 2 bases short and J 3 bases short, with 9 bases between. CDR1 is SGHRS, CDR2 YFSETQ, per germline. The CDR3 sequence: CASSFAAGYNEQFF. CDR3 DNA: TGCGCCAGCAGCTTCGCGGCCGGCTACAATGAGCAGTTCTTC. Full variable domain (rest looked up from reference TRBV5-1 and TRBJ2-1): KAGVTQTPRYLIKTRGQQVTLSCSPISGHRSVSWYQQTPGQGLQFLFEYFSETQRNKGNFPGRFSGRQFSNSRSEMNVSTLELGDSALYLCASSFAAGYNEQFFGPGTRLTVL.

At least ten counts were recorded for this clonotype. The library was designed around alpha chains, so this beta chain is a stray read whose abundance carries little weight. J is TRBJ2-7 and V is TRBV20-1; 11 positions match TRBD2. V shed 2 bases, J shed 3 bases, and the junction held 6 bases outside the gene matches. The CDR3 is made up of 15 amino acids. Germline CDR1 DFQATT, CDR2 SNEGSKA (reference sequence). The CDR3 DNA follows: TGCAGTGCTAGACTCCGACTAGCGGGACTCTACGAGCAGTACTTC. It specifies CSARLRLAGLYEQYF.

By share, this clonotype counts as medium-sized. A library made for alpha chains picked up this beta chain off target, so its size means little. CDR3 in DNA: TGTGCCAGCAGCCAAGAGGGGCTACAGCTAGTCCGACGGAAGTACTTC. It encodes CASSQEGLQLVRRKYF. This rearrangement joins TRBV4-2 to TRBJ2-7, with D possibly matching TRBD1 (5 bases). Per germline, CDR1 LGHNA and CDR2 YNFKEQ. V shed 0 bases and J shed 11 bases, with 23 bases lying between them. The CDR3 contains 16 residues.

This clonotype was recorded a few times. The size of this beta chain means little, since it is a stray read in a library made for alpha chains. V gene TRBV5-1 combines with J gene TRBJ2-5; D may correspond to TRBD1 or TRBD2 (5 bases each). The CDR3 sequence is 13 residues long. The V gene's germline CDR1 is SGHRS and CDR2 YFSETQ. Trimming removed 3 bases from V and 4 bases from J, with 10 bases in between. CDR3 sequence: CASSSGGGETQYF. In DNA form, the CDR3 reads TGCGCCAGCAGCTCCGGTGGGGGAGAGACCCAGTACTTC.

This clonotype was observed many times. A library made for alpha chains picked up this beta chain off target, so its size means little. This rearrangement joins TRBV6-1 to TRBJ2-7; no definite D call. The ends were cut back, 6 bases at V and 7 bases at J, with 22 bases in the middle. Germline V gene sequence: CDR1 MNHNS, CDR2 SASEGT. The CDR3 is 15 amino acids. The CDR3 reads CASRSDEERLGEQYF. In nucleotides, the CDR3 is TGTGCCAGCAGATCTGATGAGGAGCGTTTGGGAGAGCAGTACTTC.

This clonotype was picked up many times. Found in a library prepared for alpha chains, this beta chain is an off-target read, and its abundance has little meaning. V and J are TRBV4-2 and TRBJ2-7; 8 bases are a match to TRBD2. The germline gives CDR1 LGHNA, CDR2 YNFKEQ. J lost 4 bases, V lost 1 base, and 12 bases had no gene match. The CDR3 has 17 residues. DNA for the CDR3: TGTGCCAGCAGCCAAGTCTCAGGCGGGAGGCAGCGGTACGAGCAGTACTTC. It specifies CASSQVSGGRQRYEQYF.

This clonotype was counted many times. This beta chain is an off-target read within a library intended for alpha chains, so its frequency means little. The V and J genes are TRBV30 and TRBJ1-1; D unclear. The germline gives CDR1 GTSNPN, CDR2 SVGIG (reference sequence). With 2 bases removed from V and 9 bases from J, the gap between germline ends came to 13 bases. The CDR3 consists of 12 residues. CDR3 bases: TGTGCCTGGAGTCGAGGCGGACGTCAAGCTTTCTTT. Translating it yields CAWSRGGRQAFF.

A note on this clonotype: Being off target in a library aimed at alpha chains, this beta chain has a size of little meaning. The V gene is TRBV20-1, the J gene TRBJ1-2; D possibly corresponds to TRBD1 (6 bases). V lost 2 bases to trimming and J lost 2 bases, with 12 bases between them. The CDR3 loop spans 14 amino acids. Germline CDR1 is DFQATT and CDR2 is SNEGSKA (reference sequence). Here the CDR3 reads CSARIGGRNYGYTF. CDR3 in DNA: TGCAGTGCTAGAATAGGGGGAAGGAACTATGGCTACACCTTC.

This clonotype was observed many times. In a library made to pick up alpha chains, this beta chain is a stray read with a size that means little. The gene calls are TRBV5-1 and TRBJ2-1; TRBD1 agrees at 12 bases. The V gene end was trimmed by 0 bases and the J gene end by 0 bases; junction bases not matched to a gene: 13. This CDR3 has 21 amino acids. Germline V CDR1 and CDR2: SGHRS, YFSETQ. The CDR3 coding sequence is TGCGCCAGCAGCTTGGATGTCGGGACAGGGGGCCTGAGGAGCTCCTACAATGAGCAGTTCTTC. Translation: CASSLDVGTGGLRSSYNEQFF.

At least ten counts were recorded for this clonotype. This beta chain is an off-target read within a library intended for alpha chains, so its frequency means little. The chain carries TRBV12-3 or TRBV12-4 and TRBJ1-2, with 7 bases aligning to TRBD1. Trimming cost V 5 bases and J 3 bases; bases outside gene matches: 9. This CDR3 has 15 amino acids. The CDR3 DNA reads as TGTGCCAGCAGTCCCACGGTAGGGACAGACTATGGCTACACCTTC. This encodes CASSPTVGTDYGYTF.

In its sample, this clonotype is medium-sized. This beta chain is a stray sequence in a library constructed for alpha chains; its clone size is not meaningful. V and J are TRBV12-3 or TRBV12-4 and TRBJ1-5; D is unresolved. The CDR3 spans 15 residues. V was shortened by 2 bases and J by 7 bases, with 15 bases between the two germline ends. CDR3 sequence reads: CASSLQTDLAQPQHF. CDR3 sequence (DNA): TGTGCCAGCAGTTTACAGACGGACCTTGCCCAGCCCCAGCATTTT.

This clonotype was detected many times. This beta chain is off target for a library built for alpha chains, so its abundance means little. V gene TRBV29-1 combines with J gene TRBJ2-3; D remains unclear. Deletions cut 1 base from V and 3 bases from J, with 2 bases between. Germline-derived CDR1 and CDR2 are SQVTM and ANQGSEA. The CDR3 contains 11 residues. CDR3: CSVEVTDTQYF. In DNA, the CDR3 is TGCAGCGTTGAAGTAACAGATACGCAGTATTTT.

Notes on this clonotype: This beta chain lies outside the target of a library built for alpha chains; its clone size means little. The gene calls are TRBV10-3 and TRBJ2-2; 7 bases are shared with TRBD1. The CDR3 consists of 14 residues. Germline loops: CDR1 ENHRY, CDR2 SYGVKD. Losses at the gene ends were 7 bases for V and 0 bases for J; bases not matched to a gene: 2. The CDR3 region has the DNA TGTGCCATCAAAGGGACAGCGAACACCGGGGAGCTGTTTTTT. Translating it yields CAIKGTANTGELFF.

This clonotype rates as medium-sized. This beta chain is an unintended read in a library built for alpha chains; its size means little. The CDR3 nucleotides read TGTGCCATCAGTGAGAGCGCCGGGGCCAACGTCCTGACTTTC. This translates into CAISESAGANVLTF. V is TRBV10-3 and J is TRBJ2-6; D gene uncertain. Germline V gene lookup returns CDR1 ENHRY and CDR2 SYGVKD. V gave up 2 bases and J gave up 4 bases, with 6 bases separating them. The CDR3 sequence is 14 residues long.

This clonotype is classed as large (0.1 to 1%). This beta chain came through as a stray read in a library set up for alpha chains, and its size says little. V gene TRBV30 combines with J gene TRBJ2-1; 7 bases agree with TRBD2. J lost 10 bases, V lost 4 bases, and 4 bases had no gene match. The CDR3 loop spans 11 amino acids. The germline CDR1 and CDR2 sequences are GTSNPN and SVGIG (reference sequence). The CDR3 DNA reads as TGTGCCTGGAACCGGGAGGCCGAGCAGTTCTTC. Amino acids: CAWNREAEQFF.

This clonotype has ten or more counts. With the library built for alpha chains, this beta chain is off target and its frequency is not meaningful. This chain's CDR3 is CASRRKRDTEAFF. The CDR3 DNA sequence: TGTGCCAGCAGGCGGAAGAGGGACACTGAAGCTTTCTTT. This chain connects TRBV7-9 to TRBJ1-1; D is ambiguous. Between the trimmed V and J ends, which lost 6 bases and 3 bases, there was a span of 11 bases. Germline V lookup: CDR1 SEHNR, CDR2 FQNEAQ (reference sequence). The CDR3 consists of 13 residues. The variable domain in full, with the rest retrieved from reference TRBV7-9 and TRBJ1-1, is DTGVSQNPRHKITKRGQNVTFRCDPISEHNRLYWYRQTLGQGPEFLTYFQNEAQLEKSRLLSDRFSAERPKGSFSTLEIQRTEQGDSAMYLCASRRKRDTEAFFGQGTRLTVV.